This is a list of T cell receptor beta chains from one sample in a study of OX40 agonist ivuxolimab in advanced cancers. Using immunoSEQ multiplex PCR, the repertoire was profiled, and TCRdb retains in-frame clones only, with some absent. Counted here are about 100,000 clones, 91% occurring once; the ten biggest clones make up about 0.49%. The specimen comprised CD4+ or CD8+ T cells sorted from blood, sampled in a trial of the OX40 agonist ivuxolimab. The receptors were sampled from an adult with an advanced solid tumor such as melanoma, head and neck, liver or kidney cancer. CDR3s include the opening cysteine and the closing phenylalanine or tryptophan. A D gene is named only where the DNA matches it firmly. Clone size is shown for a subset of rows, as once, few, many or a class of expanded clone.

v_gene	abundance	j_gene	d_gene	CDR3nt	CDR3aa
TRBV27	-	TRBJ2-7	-	TGTGCCAGCAGAAAAGGGACCGCGGATTCCTACGAGCAGTACTTC	CASRKGTADSYEQYF
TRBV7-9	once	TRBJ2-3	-	TGTGCCAGCAGCTTACGGTTCGGCACAGATACGCAGTATTTT	CASSLRFGTDTQYF
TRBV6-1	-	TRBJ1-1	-	TGTGCCAGCAGTGTGGACGGGTGGGGAGACACTGAAGCTTTCTTT	CASSVDGWGDTEAFF
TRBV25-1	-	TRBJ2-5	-	TGTGCCAGCAGCTCGGACTGGGAAGAGACCCAGTACTTC	CASSSDWEETQYF
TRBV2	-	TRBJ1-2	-	TGTGCCAGCAGTCCAGGGCCTAACTATGGCTACACCTTC	CASSPGPNYGYTF
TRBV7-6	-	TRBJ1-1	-	TGTGCCAGCAGCGCGGACGGGTTTGGAACTGAAGCTTTCTTT	CASSADGFGTEAFF
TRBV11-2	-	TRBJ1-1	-	TGTGCCAGCAGCGAGATGGGGGGACTAGAAGCTTTCTTT	CASSEMGGLEAFF
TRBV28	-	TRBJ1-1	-	TGTGCCAGCAGCCTTACAGTAAACACTGAAGCTTTCTTT	CASSLTVNTEAFF
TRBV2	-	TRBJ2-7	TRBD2	TGTGCCAGCAGTGAACCGCCGGCTAGCGGATCCTACGAGCAGTACTTC	CASSEPPASGSYEQYF
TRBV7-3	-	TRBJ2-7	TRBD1	TGTGCCAGCAGCTTATCAGGGGGTGAGCAGTACTTC	CASSLSGGEQYF
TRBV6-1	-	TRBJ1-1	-	TGTGCCAGCAGTGATTGGGAGAACACTGAAGCTTTCTTT	CASSDWENTEAFF
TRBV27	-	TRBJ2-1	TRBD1	TGTGCCAGCCGCCGGGACAGGATCTACAATGAGCAGTTCTTC	CASRRDRIYNEQFF
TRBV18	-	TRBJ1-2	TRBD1	TGTGCCAGCTCACCTGGACAGGGAGTGGATGGCTACACCTTC	CASSPGQGVDGYTF
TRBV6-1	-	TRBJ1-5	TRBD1	TGTGCCAGCAGCTACAGGGGGGATAGCAATCAGCCCCAGCATTTT	CASSYRGDSNQPQHF
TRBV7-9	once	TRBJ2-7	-	TGTGCCAGCAGCTTAACGGGAATTGCCTACGAGCAGTACTTC	CASSLTGIAYEQYF
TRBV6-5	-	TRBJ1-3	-	TGTGCCAGCAGTTACGGCATATCTGGAAACACCATATATTTT	CASSYGISGNTIYF
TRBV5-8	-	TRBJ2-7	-	TGTGCCAGCAGCTTGGTGTCCTCACGGCGGGACGAGCAGTACTTC	CASSLVSSRRDEQYF
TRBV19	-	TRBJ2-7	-	TGTGCCACCTACGACAGGGCGGGGGAGCAGTACTTC	CATYDRAGEQYF
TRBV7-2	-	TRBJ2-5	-	TGTGCCAGCAGCCCCCTGAGAGAGACCCAGTACTTC	CASSPLRETQYF
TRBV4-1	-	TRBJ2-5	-	TGCGCCAGCAGCCAAGTTATCCAGAGACAAGAGACCCAGTACTTC	CASSQVIQRQETQYF
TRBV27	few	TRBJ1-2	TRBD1	TGTGCCAGCAGTTTTGCAGGGGGAAGGGATGGCTACACCTTC	CASSFAGGRDGYTF
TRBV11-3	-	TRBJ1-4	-	TGTGCCAGCAGCTTAGAGAATGAAAAACTGTTTTTT	CASSLENEKLFF
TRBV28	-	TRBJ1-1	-	TGTGCCAGCAGTTTCCATGCAGCCCCTGAAGCTTTCTTT	CASSFHAAPEAFF
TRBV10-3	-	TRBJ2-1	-	TGTGCCATAGGCGCAGGGCCCTACAATGAGCAGTTCTTC	CAIGAGPYNEQFF
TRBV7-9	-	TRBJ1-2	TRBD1	TGTGCCAGCACCATCCGGGACAGCCCATCCTATGGCTACACCTTC	CASTIRDSPSYGYTF
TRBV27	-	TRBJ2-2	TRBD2	TGTGCCAGCAGCGTAGCGGGAGTCAGCACCGGGGAGCTGTTTTTT	CASSVAGVSTGELFF
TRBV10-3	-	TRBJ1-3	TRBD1	TGTGCCATCAGTGGGACAGGAGGAAACACCATATATTTT	CAISGTGGNTIYF
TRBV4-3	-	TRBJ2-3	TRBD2	TGCGCCAGCAGCCTCGGGAGGGGGGCCCCAGATACGCAGTATTTT	CASSLGRGAPDTQYF
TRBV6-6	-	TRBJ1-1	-	TGTGCCAGCAGTTCCAAGGGAGATCTATCTGAAGCTTTCTTT	CASSSKGDLSEAFF
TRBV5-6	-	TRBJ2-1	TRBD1	TGTGCCAGCAGCCTCCGGGACAGGGGAAACAATGAGCAGTTCTTC	CASSLRDRGNNEQFF
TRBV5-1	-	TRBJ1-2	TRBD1	TGCGCCAGCAGCGGAAGGACAGGGGGCAACTATGGCTACACCTTC	CASSGRTGGNYGYTF
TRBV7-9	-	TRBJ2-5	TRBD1	TGTGCCAGCACTTTACCGGGACAGGGTTTGGAGACCCAGTACTTC	CASTLPGQGLETQYF
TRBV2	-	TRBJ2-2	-	TGTGCCAGCAGTCTTCTTAAGGGGACCGGGGAGCTGTTTTTT	CASSLLKGTGELFF
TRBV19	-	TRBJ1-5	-	TGTGCCAGTAGTATATCTGACGTTCTGTGGCCCCAGCATTTT	CASSISDVLWPQHF
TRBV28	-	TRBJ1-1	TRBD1	TGTGCCAGCAGTGGGACAGTGAACACTGAAGCTTTCTTT	CASSGTVNTEAFF
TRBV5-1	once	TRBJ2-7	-	TGCGCCAGCAGCAGGGCGCCGTCCTACGAGCAGTACTTC	CASSRAPSYEQYF
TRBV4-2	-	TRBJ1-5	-	TGTGCCAGCAGCCAAGCCCTGCGGGGGGATCGCAATCAGCCCCAGCATTTT	CASSQALRGDRNQPQHF
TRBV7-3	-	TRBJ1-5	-	TGTGCCAGCAGCTTAAACAGCAATCAGCCCCAGCATTTT	CASSLNSNQPQHF
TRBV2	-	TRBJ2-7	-	TGTGCCAGCAGGGCCACTAGCTCCTACGAGCAGTACTTC	CASRATSSYEQYF
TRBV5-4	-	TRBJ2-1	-	TGTGCCAGCAGCCCTGAAAGCTCCTACAATGAGCAGTTCTTC	CASSPESSYNEQFF
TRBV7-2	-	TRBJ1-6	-	TGTGCCAGCCGGACGGCTTCTAGCTCCTATAATTCACCCCTCCACTTT	CASRTASSSYNSPLHF
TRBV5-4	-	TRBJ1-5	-	TGTGCCAGCAGCCGGAAAGAATGGGGTGACAATCAGCCCCAGCATTTT	CASSRKEWGDNQPQHF
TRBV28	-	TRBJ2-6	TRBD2	TGTGCCAGCAGTGTTCGAGCGGGAGACTTCTCTGGGGCCAACGTCCTGACTTTC	CASSVRAGDFSGANVLTF
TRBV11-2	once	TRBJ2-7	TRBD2	TGTGCCAGCAGCCTAGTCTTCTGGGGGACTAGCGGAAGTCAGTACTTC	CASSLVFWGTSGSQYF
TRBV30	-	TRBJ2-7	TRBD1	TGTGCCTGGAGTGTGGGGACAGGAGTCTACGAGCAGTACTTC	CAWSVGTGVYEQYF
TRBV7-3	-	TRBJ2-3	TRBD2	TGTGCCAGCAGCGCCAGCGGGGGTTTCACAGATACGCAGTATTTT	CASSASGGFTDTQYF
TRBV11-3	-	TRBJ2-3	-	TGTGCCAGCAGCTTAGCTCACCGCACAGATACGCAGTATTTT	CASSLAHRTDTQYF
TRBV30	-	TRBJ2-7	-	TGTGCCTGGAAAGGGGCGGCCGAGCAGTACTTC	CAWKGAAEQYF
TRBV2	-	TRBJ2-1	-	TGTGCCAGCATGGCGTCCTACAATGAGCAGTTCTTC	CASMASYNEQFF
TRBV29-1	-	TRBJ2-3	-	TGCAGCGTTGGGGAGAACCAGGGCACAGATACGCAGTATTTT	CSVGENQGTDTQYF
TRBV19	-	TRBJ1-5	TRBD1	TGTGCCAGTAGTACACACAGGGGGCGCAATCCCAATCAGCCCCAGCATTTT	CASSTHRGRNPNQPQHF
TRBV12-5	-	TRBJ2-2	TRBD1	TGTGCTAGTGCCCGGGACAGTATCACCGGGGAGCTGTTTTTT	CASARDSITGELFF
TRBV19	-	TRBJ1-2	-	TGTGCCAGTAGGGCCCCTAAGAACTATGGCTACACCTTC	CASRAPKNYGYTF
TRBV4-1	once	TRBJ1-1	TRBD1	TGCGCCAGCAGCCGACCTGGACAGGGGGGCACTGAAGCTTTCTTT	CASSRPGQGGTEAFF
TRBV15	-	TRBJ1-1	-	TGTGCCACCAGCTCTCCAAAGGGGGACACTGAAGCTTTCTTT	CATSSPKGDTEAFF
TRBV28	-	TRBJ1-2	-	TGTGCCAGCAGTTCAACAGGACTCTATGGCTACACCTTC	CASSSTGLYGYTF
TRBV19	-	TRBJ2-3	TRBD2	TGTGCCAGTAGTTTCAGGACTAGCGGGAAGCCCACAGATACGCAGTATTTT	CASSFRTSGKPTDTQYF
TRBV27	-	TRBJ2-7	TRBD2	TGTGCCAGCGGATGGACTAGCGCACGAGTCCCACCCTACGAGCAGTACTTC	CASGWTSARVPPYEQYF
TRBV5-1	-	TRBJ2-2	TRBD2	TGCGCCAGCAGCCCACTAGCGGGGAAAGTCACCGGGGAGCTGTTTTTT	CASSPLAGKVTGELFF
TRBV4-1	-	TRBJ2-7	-	TGCGCCAGCAGCCAACAAACCTATTCTTCGGTAACCTACGAGCAGTACTTC	CASSQQTYSSVTYEQYF